The rows below give T cell receptor beta chains drawn from one sample of a study of T cell responses to AZD1222 COVID-19 vaccine. Measured with immunoSEQ multiplex PCR; TCRdb has only the in-frame clones, and not every one. The sample lists roughly 160,000 clones, 90% to 95% occurring once. The specimen comprised peripheral blood, sampled 28 days after the second AZD1222 dose. These receptors came from an adult who received the AZD1222 COVID-19 vaccine. CDR3s include the opening cysteine and the closing phenylalanine or tryptophan. A D gene is named only where the DNA matches it firmly. For some rows the clone size is stated as once, few or many, or as a class when expanded; others skip it.

J gene,D gene,clone size,V gene,CDR3 protein,CDR3 DNA
TRBJ1-1,NA,NA,TRBV7-9,CASSPGGEAEAFF,TGTGCCAGCAGCCCGGGGGGAGAGGCTGAAGCTTTCTTT
TRBJ1-2,TRBD1,NA,TRBV18,CASSRTGGLDGYTF,TGTGCCAGCTCACGGACAGGGGGCTTGGATGGCTACACCTTC
TRBJ2-7,TRBD2,few,TRBV7-6,CASSLGTSGSLGEQYF,TGTGCCAGCAGTTTGGGGACTAGCGGGAGTCTGGGCGAGCAGTACTTC
TRBJ2-3,TRBD2,once,TRBV29-1,CSVGGASGVRSTDTQYF,TGCAGCGTCGGCGGGGCTAGCGGGGTTCGGAGCACAGATACGCAGTATTTT
TRBJ1-4,TRBD1,NA,TRBV7-8,CASSHGQGGEKLFF,TGTGCCAGCAGCCACGGACAGGGTGGCGAAAAACTGTTTTTT
TRBJ2-7,NA,NA,TRBV7-2,CASSPGPGPYEQYF,TGTGCCAGCAGCCCCGGGCCAGGCCCCTACGAGCAGTACTTC
TRBJ1-2,NA,NA,TRBV6-5,CASSYTSNYGYTF,TGTGCCAGCAGTTACACCTCTAACTATGGCTACACCTTC
TRBJ2-2,NA,NA,TRBV28,CASSLLAGGELFF,TGTGCCAGCAGCCTCCTAGCTGGGGGGGAGCTGTTTTTT
TRBJ1-3,NA,NA,TRBV10-3,CALQQGFGNTIYF,TGTGCCCTACAACAGGGCTTCGGAAACACCATATATTTT
TRBJ1-5,TRBD1,NA,TRBV2,CASSGQGGGQPQHF,TGTGCCAGCAGTGGACAGGGGGGAGGCCAGCCCCAGCATTTT
TRBJ1-1,NA,NA,TRBV30,CACGVRVMNTEAFF,TGTGCCTGCGGGGTCAGGGTTATGAACACTGAAGCTTTCTTT
TRBJ2-4,TRBD1,NA,TRBV9,CASSPRLGQGTAKNIQYF,TGTGCCAGCAGCCCCCGCCTAGGACAGGGTACGGCCAAAAACATTCAGTACTTC
TRBJ2-1,NA,NA,TRBV6-5,CASNLPPEGYNEQFF,TGTGCCAGCAACTTACCCCCTGAGGGTTACAATGAGCAGTTCTTC
TRBJ2-1,NA,NA,TRBV28,CASSPPPGSVISSYNEQFF,TGTGCCAGCAGTCCCCCCCCGGGGAGCGTAATAAGCTCCTACAATGAGCAGTTCTTC
TRBJ1-1,TRBD1,NA,TRBV2,CASNLLQGARTEAFF,TGTGCCAGCAACCTACTACAGGGGGCGCGCACTGAAGCTTTCTTT
TRBJ2-1,NA,NA,TRBV12-5,CASGLVEGLEQFF,TGTGCTAGTGGTTTGGTGGAGGGCCTTGAGCAGTTCTTC
TRBJ1-4,NA,NA,TRBV7-9,CASSLTGGAKTNEKLFF,TGTGCCAGCAGCTTAACGGGGGGCGCCAAGACTAATGAAAAACTGTTTTTT
TRBJ2-5,TRBD1,NA,TRBV5-1,CASSPPDRDGETQYF,TGCGCCAGCAGCCCGCCTGACAGGGACGGAGAGACCCAGTACTTC
TRBJ1-5,TRBD1,NA,TRBV30,CAWSGGDRGGQPQHF,TGTGCCTGGAGTGGGGGGGACAGGGGAGGTCAGCCCCAGCATTTT
TRBJ1-1,NA,NA,TRBV7-2,CASSLEWVYDTEAFF,TGTGCCAGCAGCTTAGAATGGGTTTACGACACTGAAGCTTTCTTT
TRBJ1-2,TRBD1,NA,TRBV5-1,CASSYRDRYGYTF,TGCGCCAGCAGTTACCGGGACAGGTATGGCTACACCTTC
TRBJ2-4,TRBD1,once,TRBV2,CASTYRGLAKNIQYF,TGTGCCAGCACTTACAGGGGGCTAGCCAAAAACATTCAGTACTTC
TRBJ1-2,NA,NA,TRBV10-2,CASSGEGEGYTF,TGCGCCAGCAGTGGGGAAGGGGAGGGCTACACTTTC
TRBJ2-7,NA,NA,TRBV19,CASSVVSSYEQYF,TGTGCCAGTAGTGTTGTCAGCTCCTACGAGCAGTACTTC
TRBJ1-5,NA,NA,TRBV19,CASSSGEPQHF,TGTGCCAGTAGCTCGGGGGAGCCCCAGCATTTT